The rows below give T cell receptor beta chains drawn from one sample of a study of shared clonotypes between healthy human individuals. Measured with immunoSEQ multiplex PCR; TCRdb has only the in-frame clones, and not every one. The sample includes 2 million to 2.5 million clones, about 95% of them seen just once. Sequencing used naive CD8+ T cells sorted from blood. These receptors all stem from a young man in good health. Both conserved end residues are part of each CDR3. The D gene is left open where the match is weak. A clone size is listed for some rows: how often the clone was seen (once, few, many), or a class if it is expanded.

DNA: TGTGCCAGCAGCGTTGGTACCACAGGGGGCTTCTACAATGAGCAGTTCTTC; CDR3: CASSVGTTGGFYNEQFF; D: TRBD1; size: .; V: TRBV7-9; J: TRBJ2-1
DNA: TGTGCCAGCAGTTCTGGGTCTGGGAACGCTTTCTTT; CDR3: CASSSGSGNAFF; D: .; size: .; V: TRBV27; J: TRBJ1-1
DNA: TGTGCTAGCAGCTTAACCCTAGCGGGGATCGATGAGCAGTTCTTC; CDR3: CASSLTLAGIDEQFF; D: TRBD2; size: .; V: TRBV7-7; J: TRBJ2-1
DNA: TGTGCGACACGGGGGGGACTAACCTACGAGCAGTACTTC; CDR3: CATRGGLTYEQYF; D: TRBD2; size: .; V: TRBV6-1; J: TRBJ2-7
DNA: TGTGCCAGCAGCTTAGTCGCAGCTTGGGCCTACGAGCAGTACTTC; CDR3: CASSLVAAWAYEQYF; D: .; size: .; V: TRBV7-9; J: TRBJ2-7
DNA: TGCGCCAGCAGCTTGGCCCAGGGGCTCTCCTACGAGCAGTACTTC; CDR3: CASSLAQGLSYEQYF; D: .; size: .; V: TRBV5-1; J: TRBJ2-7
DNA: TGTGCCAGCAGTTTAGGGGTAAACTATGGCTACACCTTC; CDR3: CASSLGVNYGYTF; D: .; size: .; V: TRBV27; J: TRBJ1-2
DNA: TGTGCCAGCAGCGTCGCGACGGGGGCTGGATATGGCTACACCTTC; CDR3: CASSVATGAGYGYTF; D: .; size: once; V: TRBV9; J: TRBJ1-2
DNA: TGCGCCAGCAGCCCTCGAACCCTGGGGGACTTAGGAAACTATGGCTACACCTTC; CDR3: CASSPRTLGDLGNYGYTF; D: .; size: .; V: TRBV4-1; J: TRBJ1-2
DNA: TGTGCCACCTCCGGGGGGGACTACGAGCAGTACTTC; CDR3: CATSGGDYEQYF; D: TRBD2; size: .; V: TRBV2; J: TRBJ2-7